The 17 T cell receptor beta chains presented below share a single source sample, sequenced in a study of vaccination and CD4 T cells after COVID-19. The sample's treatment: approximately 11-day PBMC culture with coronavirus spike peptide pools or control peptides (ViraFEST assay). Their antigens remain unidentified. Sequenced with the Oncomine TCR Beta short-read assay was DNA taken from cultured CD4+ T cells. TCRdb reanalysed the PCR reads using MiXCR and keeps one entry per CDR3 protein. The repertoire holds just over 20,000 distinct CDR3 sequences, with 40% to 55% as singletons. Sequenced material: CD4+ T cells from blood, cultured in vitro, taken after SARS-CoV-2 vaccination. These receptors originate from a human donor who had recovered from COVID-19.

This clonotype was observed a handful of times. The chain uses TRBV7-2 and TRBJ1-2, with no clear D. The ends were cut back, 2 bases at V and 5 bases at J, with 6 bases in the middle. This CDR3 contains 12 residues. Germline loops: CDR1 SGHTA, CDR2 FQGNSA. CDR3 protein: CASSLLKYGYTF. In DNA, the CDR3 is TGTGCCAGCAGCTTACTGAAGTATGGCTACACCTTC.

This clonotype showed up just a few times. The genes are TRBV7-2 and TRBJ1-5; D not resolved. This CDR3 spans 16 amino acids. Germline-derived CDR1 and CDR2 are SGHTA and FQGNSA. Trimming shortened V by 5 bases and J by 0 bases, and 14 bases separated the two germline ends. DNA of the CDR3: TGTGCCAGCAGCCTTGGGTCAGCTTATAGCAATCAGCCCCAGCATTTT. Translated: CASSLGSAYSNQPQHF. The entire variable domain, with the rest obtained from reference TRBV7-2 and TRBJ1-5, is as follows: GAGVSQSPSNKVTEKGKDVELRCDPISGHTALYWYRQSLGQGLEFLIYFQGNSAPDKSGLPSDRFSAERTGGSVSTLTIQRTQQEDSAVYLCASSLGSAYSNQPQHFGDGTRLSIL.

This clonotype has just a few counts. The chain uses TRBV6-2 or TRBV6-3 and TRBJ1-5; 9 nucleotides align to TRBD1. This CDR3 contains 15 residues. Looked up from germline, CDR1 is MNHEY and CDR2 is SVGEGT. V was clipped by 6 bases and J by 5 bases; unmatched bases: 8. CDR3 nucleotide sequence: TGTGCCAGCAGATGGGGACAGGGTCGCGATCAGCCCCAGCATTTT. This translates into CASRWGQGRDQPQHF.

CDR3 sequence (DNA): TGTGCCAGCAGTCCTGACAGGGGCAATCAGCCCCAGCATTTT. Translated, it gives CASSPDRGNQPQHF. The chain employs TRBV2 and TRBJ1-5; 7 bases match TRBD1. Unmatched junction bases numbered 3, after V lost 5 bases and J lost 2 bases. The CDR3 has 14 residues. The germline V gene has CDR1 SNHLY and CDR2 FYNNEI.

The genes are TRBV20-1 and TRBJ2-1; TRBD2 might be the D (6 bases). The CDR3 has 13 amino acids. Trimming pared 6 bases from V and 8 bases from J, leaving 17 bases between. The V gene's germline CDR1 is DFQATT and CDR2 SNEGSKA (reference sequence). The CDR3 is CSAASADRYEQFF. As DNA, the CDR3 is TGCAGTGCCGCTAGCGCCGATCGTTATGAGCAGTTCTTC.

This clonotype showed up just a few times. The rearrangement links TRBV20-1 to TRBJ2-4; 9 bases agree with TRBD2. The V gene end was trimmed by 7 bases and the J gene end by 9 bases; junction bases not matched to a gene: 13. CDR3 size: 14 residues. Germline V gene lookup returns CDR1 DFQATT and CDR2 SNEGSKA (reference sequence). CDR3 loop: CSGSGISGGPIQYF. CDR3 nucleotides: TGCAGTGGTAGCGGTATTAGCGGGGGACCCATTCAGTACTTC.

The chain couples TRBV20-1 to TRBJ2-7; unclear D gene. The CDR3 consists of 15 residues. Trimming left V 1 base short and J 2 bases short, with 15 bases between. Germline V gives CDR1 DFQATT, CDR2 SNEGSKA (reference sequence). The CDR3, as DNA: TGCAGTGCTAGAGGGCTTTTGGGTGATCCCTACGAGCAGTACTTC. Amino acid sequence: CSARGLLGDPYEQYF.

The genes are TRBV6-5 and TRBJ2-5; TRBD2 might be the D (5 bases). CDR3 length: 12 amino acids. Germline V gene lookup returns CDR1 MNHEY and CDR2 SVGAGI. V was trimmed by 4 bases and J by 5 bases, leaving 8 bases between them. The chain's CDR3 is CASSSGGETQYF. The CDR3 DNA reads TGTGCCAGCAGTTCCGGAGGTGAGACCCAGTACTTC.

The V and J genes are TRBV6-5 and TRBJ2-3; 9 bases line up with TRBD2. CDR3 length: 15 amino acids. The V segment lost 2 bases and the J segment 5 bases; nucleotides outside the gene matches: 5. Germline lookup yields CDR1 MNHEY and CDR2 SVGAGI. The CDR3 reads CASSYGGRGGDTQYF. The CDR3 DNA sequence: TGTGCCAGCAGTTACGGCGGGAGGGGGGGAGATACGCAGTATTTT.

The rearrangement joins TRBV18 to TRBJ1-2, with TRBD1 identical over 7 bases. J lost 2 bases, V lost 2 bases, and 8 bases had no gene match. Germline CDR1 reads KGHSH; CDR2 reads LQKENI. CDR3 length: 16 residues. The chain's CDR3 is CASSPSSDRRNYGYTF. CDR3 coding DNA: TGTGCCAGCTCACCATCGTCGGACAGGCGAAACTATGGCTACACCTTC.

This clonotype showed up just a few times. This chain uses TRBV27 with TRBJ1-5, with D possibly TRBD1 on 6 matching bases. The CDR3 consists of 16 residues. Trimming shortened V by 6 bases and J by 3 bases, and 18 bases separated the two germline ends. Germline CDR1 is MNHEY and CDR2 is SMNVEV (reference sequence). Here the CDR3 reads CASRSTVGGPNQPQHF. The CDR3 DNA sequence: TGTGCCAGCAGGTCGACAGTTGGGGGGCCCAATCAGCCCCAGCATTTT.

This clonotype was seen only a few times. This rearrangement joins TRBV20-1 to TRBJ2-5; no reliable D call. Per the germline V gene, CDR1 is DFQATT and CDR2 is SNEGSKA (reference sequence). V was cut by 3 bases and J by 3 bases, with 8 bases left in between. CDR3 length: 12 residues. The CDR3: CSARRQKETQYF. CDR3 bases: TGCAGTGCTAGGAGGCAGAAAGAGACCCAGTACTTC.

This clonotype was counted between two and nine times. The rearrangement links TRBV19 to TRBJ1-6; 8 bases match TRBD1. Trimming took 6 bases from V and 10 from J; bases not matched to a gene: 8. Per the germline V gene, CDR1 is LNHDA and CDR2 is SQIVND (reference sequence). The CDR3 totals 14 residues. DNA of the CDR3: TGTGCCAGTAGGTTCCAGGGGGCAAGATCACCCCTCCACTTT. Encoded protein: CASRFQGARSPLHF.

The rearrangement uses TRBV29-1 and TRBJ1-1; weak D call: TRBD1 (6 bases). Between the trimmed V and J ends, which lost 4 bases and 4 bases, there was a span of 13 bases. In germline, CDR1 is SQVTM, CDR2 ANQGSEA. The CDR3 spans 13 residues. CDR3 coding DNA: TGCAGCGTTGTTGGGGGGCCGGGCACTGAAGCTTTCTTT. It translates to CSVVGGPGTEAFF.

This clonotype has only a few counts. The chain has TRBV5-4 and TRBJ1-2, with no clear D. Trimming took 0 bases from V and 4 from J, leaving 10 bases between them. Germline values: CDR1 SGHNT, CDR2 YYREEE (reference sequence). This CDR3 is 14 amino acids long. The CDR3 protein is CASSLEGSGYGYTF. CDR3 bases: TGTGCCAGCAGCTTGGAAGGGTCCGGCTATGGCTACACCTTC.

The CDR3 DNA reads TGTGCCAGCAGCCAAGGCGTAGCAGGGGAGCAAGAGACCCAGTACTTC. It is translated as CASSQGVAGEQETQYF. This chain connects TRBV7-2 to TRBJ2-5; maybe TRBD1 (6 bases). The germline V gene has CDR1 SGHTA and CDR2 FQGNSA. Trimming took 5 bases from V and 2 from J, leaving 18 bases between them. CDR3 length equals 16 residues.

The J gene is TRBJ2-5, the V gene TRBV6-2 or TRBV6-3; 7 nucleotides agree with TRBD1. The CDR3 is made up of 13 amino acids. The junction had 5 bases not matched to a gene; V was cut back by 6 bases and J by 4 bases. The V gene's germline CDR1 is MNHEY and CDR2 SVGEGT. The CDR3 here is CASSSGQRETQYF. CDR3 nucleotide sequence: TGTGCCAGCAGCTCGGGACAGCGAGAGACCCAGTACTTC.